The sequence of this T cell receptor (beta chain) was determined in a study of T cells in Graves' hyperthyroidism and ophthalmopathy. Notes on the study in general: Using 13 V-J features, a model discriminated ophthalmopathy from stable hyperthyroidism. Blood also contained most expanded thyroid clonotypes above 0.001.

V was cut by 1 base and J by 2 bases, with 21 bases left in between. The CDR3 is made up of 19 amino acids. Germline CDR1 SEHNR, CDR2 FQNEAQ (reference sequence). Diagnoses were made from clinical symptoms, serum measures (thyroxine and TRAb), thyroid ultrasound and orbital computed tomography. RNA transcripts served as the template for amplifying TCR beta CDR3 regions. First-round RT-PCR targeting the TCR CDR3 was performed with the HTBI primer set. TCRdb ran MiXCR on the multiplex PCR reads and lists one entry per CDR3 protein. The sample yields hundreds of thousands of distinct CDR3 sequences, 45% seen once. This clonotype was counted many times. The antigen is unknown.

Sequenced: peripheral blood or thyroid tissue (not recorded which). The TCR originated in an adult man with Graves' disease, either hyperthyroidism or ophthalmopathy (not recorded which). This chain uses TRBV7-9 with TRBJ1-5, with D possibly matching TRBD1 (5 bases). CDR3 amino acids: CASSLVAAPGTRGNQPQHF. In DNA form, the CDR3 reads TGTGCCAGCAGCTTAGTAGCGGCCCCGGGGACGAGGGGCAATCAGCCCCAGCATTTT.